This passage covers 19 T cell receptor beta chains from one sample sequenced in a study of regulatory T cells in long-lasting Graves disease (dated by TCRdb to the early 2020s). Library generation was performed with multiplex PCR. Sequencing took place on an Illumina HiSeq 4000. iRepertoire HTBI primers and Arm-PCR amplification of CDR3 regions were used to construct TCR beta libraries. The raw public data were reprocessed by TCRdb itself: fastp quality trimming at Q25, MiXCR clonotype calling, in-frame beta chains only. Each CDR3 protein appears once, grouped with its most common genes and DNA. A total of some 400,000 distinct CDR3 sequences appear in this sample, approximately 15% of them only once. Roughly a sixth of the sample rests with the top ten. The sample's time point label, in plain terms: newly diagnosed GD, antithyroid drugs for less than 3 months. RNA was extracted from PBMCs in TRIzol for both TCR sequencing and RNA sequencing.

Separately, the same data were catalogued under a study of T cells in Graves' hyperthyroidism and ophthalmopathy.

The material sequenced was peripheral blood mononuclear cells (PBMCs), taken at new diagnosis, from a patient treated with antithyroid drugs. Receptor source: a woman in her twenties or thirties with Graves disease. Donor details come from another sample of the same person, matched by shared clones.

This clonotype was counted ten times or more. The gene calls are TRBV7-8 and TRBJ2-7, with D possibly being TRBD2 (6 bases). Trimming pared 5 bases from V and 7 bases from J, leaving 15 bases between. The CDR3 consists of 13 residues. Germline CDR1 and CDR2: SGHVS and FQNEAQ. The CDR3 DNA reads as TGTGCCAGCAGCCCCCCCCTAGCGTGGGAGCAGTACTTC. Translation: CASSPPLAWEQYF.

At least ten counts were recorded for this clonotype. J is TRBJ1-1 and V is TRBV5-5; D unresolved. From germline, CDR1 is SGHKS and CDR2 YYEKEE (reference sequence). The CDR3 is made up of 14 amino acids. Between the trimmed V and J ends, which lost 6 bases and 3 bases, there was a span of 15 bases. The chain's CDR3 is CASTPRTEHTEAFF. The DNA for the CDR3 is TGTGCCAGCACACCTAGAACTGAACACACTGAAGCTTTCTTT.

This chain links TRBV3-1 with TRBJ2-5; D ambiguous. Germline-derived CDR1 and CDR2 are LGHDT and YNNKEL (reference sequence). The CDR3 loop spans 13 amino acids. V was cut by 0 bases and J by 9 bases, with 11 bases left in between. CDR3 in DNA: TGTGCCAGCAGCCAAGAAGAGTCGAGAGCCCAGTACTTC. This encodes CASSQEESRAQYF.

Ten or more counts support this clonotype. The rearrangement links TRBV7-2 to TRBJ2-7, with 8 bases identical to TRBD2. CDR1 and CDR2 from the germline V gene are SGHTA and FQGNSA. J lost 4 bases, V lost 5 bases, and 10 bases had no gene match. The CDR3 contains 15 residues. The CDR3 here is CASSPVGTSLYEQYF. The CDR3, as DNA: TGTGCCAGCAGCCCGGTCGGGACTAGTCTATACGAGCAGTACTTC.

This clonotype has only a few counts. The chain combines TRBV28 with TRBJ2-1, with TRBD2 matching over 8 bases. The J call could be wrong; TRBJ2-5 is a better fit for the DNA end. Looked up from germline, CDR1 is MDHEN and CDR2 is SYDVKM. The CDR3 totals 18 residues. CDR3 nucleotide sequence: TGTGCCAGCAGTTCCGACGGGCTTGGGACGGGAGGGGAGGAGACCCAGTACTTC. Amino acid sequence: CASSSDGLGTGGEETQYF.

This clonotype was counted at least ten times. This chain connects TRBV6-1 to TRBJ2-7; D not certain. This CDR3 has 14 residues. Trimming took off 8 bases at V and 6 bases at J, with 20 bases between the two ends. CDR1 is MNHNS, CDR2 SASEGT, per germline. CDR3 residues: CASGNTNRKGEQYF. The CDR3 coding sequence is TGTGCCAGCGGGAACACAAATCGAAAGGGCGAGCAGTACTTC.

This sequence joins TRBV6-1 and TRBJ1-1; D call uncertain. V lost 1 base and J lost 5, with 11 bases in between. CDR1 is MNHNS, CDR2 SASEGT, per germline. The CDR3 runs to 14 residues. This chain's CDR3 is CASSEVTGGTEAFF. In nucleotides, the CDR3 is TGTGCCAGCAGTGAAGTCACCGGCGGGACTGAAGCTTTCTTT.

This clonotype was picked up many times. This chain joins TRBV15 and TRBJ2-1, with 8 bases aligning to TRBD2. The length of the CDR3 is 17 residues. Germline V lookup: CDR1 LNHNV, CDR2 YYDKDF (reference sequence). With V trimmed by 0 bases and J by 2 bases, 6 bases remained unmatched. Here the CDR3 DNA reads TGTGCCACCAGCAGAGATTGGAGCGGGAGCACCTACAATGAGCAGTTCTTC. Its translation is CATSRDWSGSTYNEQFF.

The rearrangement links TRBV6-2 or TRBV6-3 to TRBJ1-3; no firm D call. V was clipped by 5 bases and J by 7 bases, with 18 bases between them. This CDR3 has 15 residues. Germline CDR1 MNHEY, CDR2 SVGEGT. CDR3 sequence (DNA): TGTGCCAGCAGTGAAGCACGGATCCCGCGGAACACCATATATTTT. Translating gives CASSEARIPRNTIYF.

This clonotype was observed a few times. The rearrangement joins TRBV9 to TRBJ2-5, with D perhaps TRBD2 (5 bases). The CDR3 sequence is 16 residues long. Germline V gene data show CDR1 as SGDLS and CDR2 as YYNGEE. Trimming took off 0 bases at V and 4 bases at J, with 16 bases between the two ends. CDR3 protein: CASSVGIGGHRETQYF. CDR3 bases: TGTGCCAGCAGCGTAGGTATCGGCGGGCATCGAGAGACCCAGTACTTC.

V usage is TRBV7-9 and J usage is TRBJ1-1; TRBD1 is a possible D gene (5 bases). Germline loops: CDR1 SEHNR, CDR2 FQNEAQ (reference sequence). Trimming took off 4 bases at V and 5 bases at J, with 20 bases between the two ends. This CDR3 comprises 16 residues. CDR3 nucleotide sequence: TGTGCCAGCAGCTACCTAGGGAGCGGGGGGGGTACTGAAGCTTTCTTT. Translation: CASSYLGSGGGTEAFF.

This clonotype was recorded many times. The rearrangement uses TRBV5-6 and TRBJ2-7, with a tentative D call TRBD2 (6 bases). The germline CDR1 and CDR2 sequences are SGHDT and YYEEEE. This CDR3 has 13 residues. V was shortened by 5 bases and J by 3 bases, with 12 bases between the two germline ends. CDR3 DNA sequence: TGTGCCAGCAGACCCGGGACTCACTACGAGCAGTACTTC. It translates to CASRPGTHYEQYF.

The sample holds many counts of this clonotype. V gene TRBV12-3 or TRBV12-4 combines with J gene TRBJ2-3; D may be TRBD2 (5 bases). The CDR3 extends over 14 amino acids. V lost 3 bases and J 0 bases, leaving 7 bases between the germline ends. In DNA, the CDR3 is TGTGCCAGCAGTTTGGAGGACAGCACAGATACGCAGTATTTT. It yields the protein CASSLEDSTDTQYF.

This clonotype was counted many times. The J gene is TRBJ2-3, the V gene TRBV12-3 or TRBV12-4; 7 bases match TRBD2. The CDR3 length is 16 residues. Trimming at V came to 6 bases and at J to 5 bases, leaving 14 bases not matched to a gene. The CDR3 region is CASSIGPGLPEDTQYF. In nucleotides, the CDR3 is TGTGCCAGCAGCATAGGACCGGGACTACCGGAAGATACGCAGTATTTT.

This clonotype has a handful of counts. The V and J genes are TRBV6-5 and TRBJ2-3; maybe TRBD2 (6 bases). This CDR3 contains 15 residues. From germline, CDR1 is MNHEY and CDR2 SVGAGI. V shed 2 bases and J shed 5 bases, with 14 bases lying between them. The CDR3 here is CASSYGVSGKDTQYF. The CDR3, as DNA: TGTGCCAGCAGTTACGGCGTTAGCGGAAAAGATACGCAGTATTTT.

This clonotype was recorded at least ten times. The rearrangement links TRBV3-1 to TRBJ2-1; 12 bases agree with TRBD2. Germline V gene data show CDR1 as LGHDT and CDR2 as YNNKEL (reference sequence). This CDR3 has 17 residues. Trimming took 1 base from V and 3 from J; bases not matched to a gene: 4. The CDR3 reads CASSQGTSGILYNEQFF. CDR3 nucleotides: TGTGCCAGCAGCCAAGGGACTAGCGGGATCCTCTACAATGAGCAGTTCTTC.

This clonotype has ten or more counts. CDR3 sequence reads: CASSPDLRDRVQPQHF. In nucleotides, the CDR3 is TGTGCCAGCAGTCCAGACCTCCGGGACAGGGTTCAGCCCCAGCATTTT. V is TRBV12-3 or TRBV12-4 and J is TRBJ1-5; 9 nucleotides line up with TRBD1. This CDR3 comprises 16 residues. The V segment lost 5 bases and the J segment 6 bases; nucleotides outside the gene matches: 11.

This clonotype was counted many times. The chain recombines TRBV7-9 with TRBJ2-5; 8 bases map to TRBD1. The length of the CDR3 is 15 residues. V shed 5 bases, J shed 2 bases, and the junction held 7 bases outside the gene matches. Germline V lookup: CDR1 SEHNR, CDR2 FQNEAQ (reference sequence). The CDR3 region is CASSPPGQVQETQYF. The DNA for the CDR3 is TGTGCCAGCAGCCCACCGGGACAGGTACAAGAGACCCAGTACTTC. The whole variable domain, filled in from reference TRBV7-9 and TRBJ2-5, reads DTGVSQNPRHKITKRGQNVTFRCDPISEHNRLYWYRQTLGQGPEFLTYFQNEAQLEKSRLLSDRFSAERPKGSFSTLEIQRTEQGDSAMYLCASSPPGQVQETQYFGPGTRLLVL.

This clonotype was seen a single time. Given a far larger clone just one base away, this is likely a sequencing read error. The chain recombines TRBV6-2 or TRBV6-3 with TRBJ2-7; D may correspond to TRBD1 or TRBD2 (5 bases each). The CDR3 contains 12 residues. Germline values: CDR1 MNHEY, CDR2 SVGEGT. The CDR3 region is CASSRDGYKQYF. CDR3 nucleotide sequence: TGTGCCAGCAGCCGGGACGGCTACAAGCAGTACTTC.